This TCR beta chain was obtained from a study of T cell repertoires in cytomegalovirus infection. For the study at large: Public TCR beta signatures indicated both CMV infection and matching HLA type.

Germline loops: CDR1 MGHRA, CDR2 YSYEKL. V was clipped by 3 bases and J by 1 base, with 13 bases between them. The CDR3 spans 16 residues. From the reads, TCRdb called clonotypes with MiXCR, one entry per CDR3 protein. The sample lists 450,000 to 650,000 distinct CDR3 sequences; more than 20% were seen once. What was sequenced was PBMCs. The source of this sequence is a human donor in good health (CMV status not recorded). Some clones in this sample may be carry-over from other donors' samples. V gene TRBV4-1 combines with J gene TRBJ1-5; D might be TRBD1 (5 bases). CDR3 amino acids: CASSQAGLGSNQPQHF. CDR3 sequence (DNA): TGCGCCAGCAGCCAGGCGGGACTGGGGAGCAATCAGCCCCAGCATTTT.